This T cell receptor beta chain stems from a study of blood T cell repertoires in COVID-19. A few counts support this clone. The V and J ends lost 1 base and 8 bases respectively, with 5 bases between them. This CDR3 has 12 amino acids. The protocol was immunoSEQ multiplex PCR, while the TCRdb copy is restricted to in-frame clones and leaves out a portion. The sample has about 310,000 clones, roughly 86% seen once. V is TRBV12-3 or TRBV12-4 and J is TRBJ1-4; D is uncertain. Sequenced: PBMCs or T cells enriched from blood (not recorded which). The TCR sequence derives from a woman aged 25 to 39 who had recovered from COVID-19. Here the CDR3 reads CASSLVVEKLFF. As DNA, the CDR3 is TGTGCCAGCAGTTTAGTCGTAGAAAAACTGTTTTTT.